Below are 8 T cell receptor beta chains sequenced from a single sample in a study of shared clonotypes between healthy human individuals. Sequenced by immunoSEQ multiplex PCR; TCRdb stores in-frame clones only, minus some. The sample shows about 2.4 million clones, 93% of them seen only once. Sequences were obtained from naive CD4+ T cells from PBMCs. Subset of the sample: CD45RA+ positively selected. These receptor sequences come from a man in his late teens or twenties in good health. Some clones in this sample may be carry-over from other donors' samples.

With respect to this clone: At the DNA level, this CDR3 is encoded by other sequences in the same sample as well. The V and J genes are TRBV5-1 and TRBJ2-1; 9 bases line up with TRBD2. The CDR3 sequence is 15 residues long. CDR1 and CDR2 (germline): SGHRS, YFSETQ. Unmatched junction bases numbered 5, after V lost 2 bases and J lost 5 bases. CDR3 residues: CASSLALAGNNEQFF. The CDR3 DNA follows: TGCGCCAGCAGCTTAGCACTAGCGGGTAACAATGAGCAGTTCTTC.

The sample holds one count of this clone. This rearrangement joins TRBV27 to TRBJ1-1, with a weak D call TRBD1 (5 bases). V was clipped by 9 bases and J by 2 bases, with 13 bases between them. This CDR3 is 13 amino acids long. Germline loops: CDR1 MNHEY, CDR2 SMNVEV (reference sequence). The CDR3 DNA is TGTGCCAGTGGACGGGGGATAAACACTGAAGCTTTCTTT. Protein product: CASGRGINTEAFF.

This clone was recorded only once. The rearrangement uses TRBV13 and TRBJ1-1, with unresolved D. CDR1 is PRHDT and CDR2 is FYEKMQ in the germline V gene (reference sequence). The CDR3 is 15 residues long. V lost 1 base to trimming and J lost 2 bases, with 11 bases between them. The CDR3 protein is CASSLVFRLNTEAFF. The CDR3 nucleotides are TGTGCCAGCAGCTTAGTCTTCAGGCTCAACACTGAAGCTTTCTTT.

The chain uses TRBV2 and TRBJ2-1; the match to TRBD2 covers 7 bases. The V gene end was trimmed by 6 bases and the J gene end by 6 bases; junction bases not matched to a gene: 2. The germline V gene has CDR1 SNHLY and CDR2 FYNNEI. The CDR3 sequence is 12 residues long. The CDR3 bases are TGTGCCAGCAGCTCTAGCGGCAATGAGCAGTTCTTC. Its protein product is CASSSSGNEQFF.

This clone has only one observation. The chain uses TRBV5-1 and TRBJ2-1, with TRBD2 identical over 10 bases. V lost 4 bases to trimming and J lost 8 bases; unmatched junction nucleotides: 9. There are 15 residues in the CDR3. The germline gives CDR1 SGHRS, CDR2 YFSETQ. CDR3 sequence: CASSPPSGRLDEQFF. As DNA, the CDR3 is TGCGCCAGCAGCCCCCCTAGCGGGAGATTAGATGAGCAGTTCTTC.

J is TRBJ1-1 and V is TRBV7-2; 7 nucleotides agree with TRBD1. Germline CDR1 is SGHTA and CDR2 is FQGNSA. The CDR3 is 15 amino acids. Germline trimming cut 5 bases from V and 10 bases from J; bases unmatched to any gene: 16. CDR3 sequence: CASSQAGLYRGGAFF. CDR3 DNA sequence: TGTGCCAGCAGCCAGGCGGGTTTGTACAGGGGCGGAGCTTTCTTT.

Comments on this clone: The sample carries other DNA sequences with the same CDR3. The rearrangement uses TRBV5-1 and TRBJ1-5, with D unclear. This CDR3 region has 14 residues. The V end was cut by 0 bases, the J end by 2 bases, with 6 bases between. Per the germline V gene, CDR1 is SGHRS and CDR2 is YFSETQ. The CDR3 DNA reads TGCGCCAGCAGCTTGGACTCGGGCAATCAGCCCCAGCATTTT. It codes for CASSLDSGNQPQHF.

This chain links TRBV29-1 with TRBJ1-2, with 7 bases fitting TRBD1. Germline-derived CDR1 and CDR2 are SQVTM and ANQGSEA. The V and J ends lost 6 bases and 2 bases, in that order; junction bases with no gene match: 12. This CDR3 spans 15 amino acids. The CDR3: CSVEKNRGENYGYTF. The CDR3 DNA is TGCAGCGTGGAAAAGAACAGGGGAGAAAACTATGGCTACACCTTC.